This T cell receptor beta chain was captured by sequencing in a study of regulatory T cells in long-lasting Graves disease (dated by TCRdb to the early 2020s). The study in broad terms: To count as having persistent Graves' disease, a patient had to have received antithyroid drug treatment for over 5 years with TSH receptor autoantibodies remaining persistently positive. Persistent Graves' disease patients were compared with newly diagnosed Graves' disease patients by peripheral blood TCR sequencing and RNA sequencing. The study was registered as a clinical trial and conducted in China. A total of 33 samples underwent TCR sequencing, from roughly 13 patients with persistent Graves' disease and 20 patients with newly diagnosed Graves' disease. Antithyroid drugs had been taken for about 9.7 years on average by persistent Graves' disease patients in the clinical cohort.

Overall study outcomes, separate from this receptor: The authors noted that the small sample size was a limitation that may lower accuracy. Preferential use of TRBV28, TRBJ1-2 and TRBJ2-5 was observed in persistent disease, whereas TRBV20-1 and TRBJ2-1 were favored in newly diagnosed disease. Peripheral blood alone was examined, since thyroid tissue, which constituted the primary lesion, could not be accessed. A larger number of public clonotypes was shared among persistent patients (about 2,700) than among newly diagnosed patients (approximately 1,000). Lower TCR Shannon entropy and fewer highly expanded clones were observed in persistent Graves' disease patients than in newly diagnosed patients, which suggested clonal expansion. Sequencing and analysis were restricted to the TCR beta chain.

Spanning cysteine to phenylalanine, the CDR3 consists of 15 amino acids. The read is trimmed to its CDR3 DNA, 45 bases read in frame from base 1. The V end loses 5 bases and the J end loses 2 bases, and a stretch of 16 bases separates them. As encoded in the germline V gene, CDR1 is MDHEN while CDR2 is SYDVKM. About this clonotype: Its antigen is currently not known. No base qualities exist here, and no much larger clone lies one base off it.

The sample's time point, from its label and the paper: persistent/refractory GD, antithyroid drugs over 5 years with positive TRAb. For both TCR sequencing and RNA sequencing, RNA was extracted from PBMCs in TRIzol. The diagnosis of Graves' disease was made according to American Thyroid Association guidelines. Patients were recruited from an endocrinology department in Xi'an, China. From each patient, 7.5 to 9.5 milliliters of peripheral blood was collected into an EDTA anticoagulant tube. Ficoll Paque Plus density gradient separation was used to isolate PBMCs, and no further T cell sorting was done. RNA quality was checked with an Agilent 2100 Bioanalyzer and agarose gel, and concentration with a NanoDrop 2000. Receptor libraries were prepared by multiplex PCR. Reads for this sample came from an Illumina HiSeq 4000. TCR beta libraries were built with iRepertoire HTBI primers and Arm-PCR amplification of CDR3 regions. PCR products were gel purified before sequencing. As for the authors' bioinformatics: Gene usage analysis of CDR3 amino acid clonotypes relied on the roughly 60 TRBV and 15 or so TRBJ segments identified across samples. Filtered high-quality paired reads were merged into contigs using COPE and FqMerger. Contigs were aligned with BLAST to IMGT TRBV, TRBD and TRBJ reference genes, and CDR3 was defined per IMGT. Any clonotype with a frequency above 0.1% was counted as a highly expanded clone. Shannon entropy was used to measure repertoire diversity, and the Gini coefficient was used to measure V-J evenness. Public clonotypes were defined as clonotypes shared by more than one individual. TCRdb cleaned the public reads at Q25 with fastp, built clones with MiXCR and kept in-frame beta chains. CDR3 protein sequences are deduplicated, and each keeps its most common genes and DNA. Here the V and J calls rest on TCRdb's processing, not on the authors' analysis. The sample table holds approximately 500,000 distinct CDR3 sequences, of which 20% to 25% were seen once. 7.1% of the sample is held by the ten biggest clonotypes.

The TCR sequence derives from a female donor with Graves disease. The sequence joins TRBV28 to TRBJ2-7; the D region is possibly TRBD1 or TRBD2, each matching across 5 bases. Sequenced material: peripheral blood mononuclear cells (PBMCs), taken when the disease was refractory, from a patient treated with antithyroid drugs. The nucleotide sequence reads TGTGCCAGCAGTCAACCGGGGCTAGCTGCCTACGAGCAGTACTTC. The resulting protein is CASSQPGLAAYEQYF.